The source of this T cell receptor beta chain is a study of T cell responses to AZD1222 COVID-19 vaccine. Study findings and constraints: Vaccine-related CD4 TCRs covered spike, predominating at 160-218 and 743-854.

As for this clone: Its cognate antigen is unknown.

The table came from immunoSEQ multiplex PCR; TCRdb's copy has only in-frame clones and leaves some out. This sample has 150,000 to 200,000 clones, with 90% to 95% found just once. This CDR3 contains 15 residues. The V gene lost 8 bases and the J gene lost 1 base, with 17 bases spanning the gap. Germline assignment: CDR1 SNHLY and CDR2 FYNNEI. The TCR was taken from an adult who received the AZD1222 COVID-19 vaccine. The J gene is TRBJ1-1, the V gene TRBV2; tentatively, D is TRBD1 (6 bases). The sequencing used peripheral blood, collected 28 days after the second AZD1222 dose. The CDR3 sequence is CASPRGGPGNTEAFF. DNA for the CDR3: TGTGCCAGCCCTAGGGGGGGGCCGGGGAACACTGAAGCTTTCTTT.